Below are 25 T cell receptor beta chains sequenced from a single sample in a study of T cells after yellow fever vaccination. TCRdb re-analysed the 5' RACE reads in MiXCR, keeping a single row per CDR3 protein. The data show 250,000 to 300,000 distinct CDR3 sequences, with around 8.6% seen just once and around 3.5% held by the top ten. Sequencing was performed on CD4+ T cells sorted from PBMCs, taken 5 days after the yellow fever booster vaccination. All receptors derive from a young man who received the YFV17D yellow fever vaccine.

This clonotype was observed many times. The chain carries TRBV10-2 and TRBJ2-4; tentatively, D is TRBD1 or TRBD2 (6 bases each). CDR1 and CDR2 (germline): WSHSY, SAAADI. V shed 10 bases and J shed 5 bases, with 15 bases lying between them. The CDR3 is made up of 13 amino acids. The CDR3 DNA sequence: TGCGCCACCCAGATGGGGGGCGAAAACATTCAGTACTTC. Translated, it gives CATQMGGENIQYF.

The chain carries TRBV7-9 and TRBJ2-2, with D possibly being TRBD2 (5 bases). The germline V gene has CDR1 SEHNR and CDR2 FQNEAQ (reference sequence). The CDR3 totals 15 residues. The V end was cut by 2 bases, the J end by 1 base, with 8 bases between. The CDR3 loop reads CASSLRGQNTGELFF. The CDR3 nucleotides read TGTGCCAGCAGCTTACGGGGTCAGAACACCGGGGAGCTGTTTTTT.

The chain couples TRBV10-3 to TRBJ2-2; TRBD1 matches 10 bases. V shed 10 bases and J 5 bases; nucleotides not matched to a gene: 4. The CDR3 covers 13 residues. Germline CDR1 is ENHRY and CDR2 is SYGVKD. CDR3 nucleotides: TGTGCCACGGCGGACAGGGGGACCGGGGAGCTGTTTTTT. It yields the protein CATADRGTGELFF.

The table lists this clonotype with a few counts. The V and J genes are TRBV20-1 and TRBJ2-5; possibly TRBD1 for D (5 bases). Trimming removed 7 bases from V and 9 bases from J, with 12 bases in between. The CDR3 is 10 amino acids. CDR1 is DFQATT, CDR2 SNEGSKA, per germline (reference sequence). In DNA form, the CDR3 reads TGCAGTGTAGGGGTTGTGGCCCAGTACTTC. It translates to CSVGVVAQYF.

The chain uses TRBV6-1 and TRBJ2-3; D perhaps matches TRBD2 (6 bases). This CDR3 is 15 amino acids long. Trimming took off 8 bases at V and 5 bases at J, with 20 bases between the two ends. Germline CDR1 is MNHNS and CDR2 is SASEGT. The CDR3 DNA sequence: TGTGCCAGCTTAGTGGGGACTCAGGGAAGAGATACGCAGTATTTT. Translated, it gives CASLVGTQGRDTQYF.

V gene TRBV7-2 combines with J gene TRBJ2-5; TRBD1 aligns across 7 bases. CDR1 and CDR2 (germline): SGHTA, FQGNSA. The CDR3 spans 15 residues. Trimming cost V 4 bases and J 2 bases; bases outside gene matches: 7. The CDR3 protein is CASSWTPGQQETQYF. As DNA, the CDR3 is TGTGCCAGCAGCTGGACTCCGGGACAGCAAGAGACCCAGTACTTC.

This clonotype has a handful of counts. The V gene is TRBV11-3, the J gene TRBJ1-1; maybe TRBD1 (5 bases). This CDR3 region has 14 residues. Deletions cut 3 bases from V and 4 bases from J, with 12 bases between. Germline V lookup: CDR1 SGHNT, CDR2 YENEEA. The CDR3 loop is CASSFSGLGTEAFF. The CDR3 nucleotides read TGTGCCAGCAGCTTCTCAGGGTTGGGCACTGAAGCTTTCTTT.

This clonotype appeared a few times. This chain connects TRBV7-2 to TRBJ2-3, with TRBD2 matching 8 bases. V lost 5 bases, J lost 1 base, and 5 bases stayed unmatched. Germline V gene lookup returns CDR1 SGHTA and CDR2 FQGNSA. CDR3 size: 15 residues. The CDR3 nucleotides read TGTGCCAGCAGCACTAATAGCGGGGGCACAGATACGCAGTATTTT. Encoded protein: CASSTNSGGTDTQYF. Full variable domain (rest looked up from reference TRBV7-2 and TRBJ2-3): GAGVSQSPSNKVTEKGKDVELRCDPISGHTALYWYRQSLGQGLEFLIYFQGNSAPDKSGLPSDRFSAERTGGSVSTLTIQRTQQEDSAVYLCASSTNSGGTDTQYFGPGTRLTVL.

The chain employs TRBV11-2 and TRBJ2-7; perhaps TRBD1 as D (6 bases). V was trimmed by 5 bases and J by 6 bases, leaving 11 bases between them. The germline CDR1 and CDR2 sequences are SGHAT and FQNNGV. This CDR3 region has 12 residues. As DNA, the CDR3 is TGTGCCAGCAGCCTAACAGGGACCGAGCAGTACTTC. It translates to CASSLTGTEQYF. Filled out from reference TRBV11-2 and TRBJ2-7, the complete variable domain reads EAGVAQSPRYKIIEKRQSVAFWCNPISGHATLYWYQQILGQGPKLLIQFQNNGVVDDSQLPKDRFSAERLKGVDSTLKIQPAKLEDSAVYLCASSLTGTEQYFGPGTRLTVT.

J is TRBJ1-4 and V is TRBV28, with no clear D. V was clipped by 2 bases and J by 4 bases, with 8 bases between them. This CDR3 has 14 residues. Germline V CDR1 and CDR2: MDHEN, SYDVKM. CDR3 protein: CASSLGGFNEKLFF. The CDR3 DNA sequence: TGTGCCAGCAGTTTAGGTGGTTTTAATGAAAAACTGTTTTTT.

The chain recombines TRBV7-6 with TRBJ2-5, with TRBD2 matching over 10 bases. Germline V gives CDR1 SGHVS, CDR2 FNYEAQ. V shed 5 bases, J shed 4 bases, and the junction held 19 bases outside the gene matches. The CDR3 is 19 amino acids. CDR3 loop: CASSLRLAGARTRGETQYF. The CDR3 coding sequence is TGTGCCAGCAGCCTCAGGCTAGCGGGGGCCCGGACTCGGGGAGAGACCCAGTACTTC.

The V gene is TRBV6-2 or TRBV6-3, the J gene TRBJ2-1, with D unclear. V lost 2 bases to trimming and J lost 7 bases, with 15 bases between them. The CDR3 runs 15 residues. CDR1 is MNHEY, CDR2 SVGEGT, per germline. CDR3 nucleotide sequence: TGTGCCAGCAGTTACCCCCACTTCACCGGGAATGAGCAGTTCTTC. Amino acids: CASSYPHFTGNEQFF.

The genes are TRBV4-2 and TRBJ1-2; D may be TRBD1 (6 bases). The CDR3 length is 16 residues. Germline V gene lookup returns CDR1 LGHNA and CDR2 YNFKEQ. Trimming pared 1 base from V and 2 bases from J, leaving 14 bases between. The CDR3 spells CASSQVGQILNYGYTF. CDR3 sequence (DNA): TGTGCCAGCAGCCAAGTTGGACAGATTTTGAACTATGGCTACACCTTC.

The CDR3: CSARAADTQYF. CDR3 bases: TGCAGTGCTAGAGCTGCGGATACGCAGTATTTT. The rearrangement links TRBV20-1 to TRBJ2-3; D gene uncertain. CDR1 DFQATT and CDR2 SNEGSKA come from the germline V gene (reference sequence). CDR3 length equals 11 residues. V shed 1 base and J shed 6 bases, with 5 bases lying between them.

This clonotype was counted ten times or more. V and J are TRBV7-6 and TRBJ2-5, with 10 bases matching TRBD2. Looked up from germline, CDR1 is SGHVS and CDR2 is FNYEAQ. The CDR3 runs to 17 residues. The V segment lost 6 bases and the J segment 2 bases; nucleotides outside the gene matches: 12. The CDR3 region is CASSSALTSGRQETQYF. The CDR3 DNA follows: TGTGCCAGCAGTTCAGCATTGACTAGCGGGCGACAAGAGACCCAGTACTTC.

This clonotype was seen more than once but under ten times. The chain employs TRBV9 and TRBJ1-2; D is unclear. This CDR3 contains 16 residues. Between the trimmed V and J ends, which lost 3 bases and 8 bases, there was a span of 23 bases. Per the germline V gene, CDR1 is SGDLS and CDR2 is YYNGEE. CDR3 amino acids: CASSAQPEVGPRGYTF. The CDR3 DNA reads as TGTGCCAGCAGCGCACAACCCGAGGTCGGTCCGAGGGGCTACACCTTC.

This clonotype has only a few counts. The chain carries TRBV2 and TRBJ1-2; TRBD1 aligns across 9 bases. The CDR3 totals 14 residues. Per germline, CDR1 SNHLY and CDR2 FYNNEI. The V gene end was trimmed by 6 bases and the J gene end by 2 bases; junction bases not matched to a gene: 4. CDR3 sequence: CASRPGTGNYGYTF. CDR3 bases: TGTGCCAGCAGGCCCGGGACAGGGAACTATGGCTACACCTTC.

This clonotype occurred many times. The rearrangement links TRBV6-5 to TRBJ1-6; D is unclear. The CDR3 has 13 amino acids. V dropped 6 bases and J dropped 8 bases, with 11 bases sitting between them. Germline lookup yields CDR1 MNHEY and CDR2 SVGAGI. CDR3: CASRALVDSPLHF. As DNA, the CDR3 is TGTGCCAGCAGGGCGCTGGTGGATTCACCCCTCCACTTT.

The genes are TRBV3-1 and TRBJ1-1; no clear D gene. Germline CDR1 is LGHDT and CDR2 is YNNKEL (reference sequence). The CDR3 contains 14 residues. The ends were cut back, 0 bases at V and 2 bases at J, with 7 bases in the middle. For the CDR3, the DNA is TGTGCCAGCAGCCAAGATCTCCGTAACACTGAAGCTTTCTTT. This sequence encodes CASSQDLRNTEAFF.

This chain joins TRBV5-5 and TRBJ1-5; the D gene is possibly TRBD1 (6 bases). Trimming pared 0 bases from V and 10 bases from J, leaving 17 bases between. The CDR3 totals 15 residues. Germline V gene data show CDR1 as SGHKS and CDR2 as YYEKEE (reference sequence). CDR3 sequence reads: CASSLDPGDSSPQHF. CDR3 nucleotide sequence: TGTGCCAGCAGCTTGGATCCAGGGGATTCGTCTCCCCAGCATTTT.

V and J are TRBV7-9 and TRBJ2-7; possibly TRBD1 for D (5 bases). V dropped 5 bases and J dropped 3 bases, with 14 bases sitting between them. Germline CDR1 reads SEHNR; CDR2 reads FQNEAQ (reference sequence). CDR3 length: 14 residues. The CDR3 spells CASSVSPGIYEQYF. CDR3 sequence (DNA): TGTGCCAGCAGCGTTTCCCCAGGGATCTACGAGCAGTACTTC.

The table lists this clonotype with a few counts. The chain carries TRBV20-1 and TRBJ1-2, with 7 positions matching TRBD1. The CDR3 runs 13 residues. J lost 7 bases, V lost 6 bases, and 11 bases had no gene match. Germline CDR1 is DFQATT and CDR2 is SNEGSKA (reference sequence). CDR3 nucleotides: TGCAGTGCGGGGAAGGGGGCAGGGAGTGGCTACACCTTC. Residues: CSAGKGAGSGYTF.

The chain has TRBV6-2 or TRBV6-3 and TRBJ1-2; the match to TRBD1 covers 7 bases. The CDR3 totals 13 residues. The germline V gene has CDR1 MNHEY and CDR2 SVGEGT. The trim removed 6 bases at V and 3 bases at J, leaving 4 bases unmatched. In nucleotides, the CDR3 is TGTGCCAGCAGACTCGACAGGGACTATGGCTACACCTTC. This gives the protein CASRLDRDYGYTF.

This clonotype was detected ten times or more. The CDR3 protein is CATSRGTSGGPFSSTDTQYF. The CDR3 region has the DNA TGTGCCACCAGCAGAGGGACTAGCGGGGGGCCATTCTCTAGCACAGATACGCAGTATTTT. The V gene is TRBV15, the J gene TRBJ2-3, with 14 bases identical to TRBD2. The CDR3 sequence is 20 residues long. V dropped 1 base and J dropped 0; count of bases not matched to a gene: 9. The germline V gene has CDR1 LNHNV and CDR2 YYDKDF (reference sequence). The variable domain in full, completed from reference TRBV15 and TRBJ2-3, reads DAMVIQNPRYQVTQFGKPVTLSCSQTLNHNVMYWYQQKSSQAPKLLFHYYDKDFNNEADTPDNFQSRRPNTSFCFLDIRSPGLGDTAMYLCATSRGTSGGPFSSTDTQYFGPGTRLTVL.

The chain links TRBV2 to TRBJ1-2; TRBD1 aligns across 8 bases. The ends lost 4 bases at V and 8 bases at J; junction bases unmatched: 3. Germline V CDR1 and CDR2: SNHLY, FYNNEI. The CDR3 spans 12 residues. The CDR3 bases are TGTGCCAGCAGTGTACAGGGGGGCGGCTACACCTTC. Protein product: CASSVQGGGYTF.